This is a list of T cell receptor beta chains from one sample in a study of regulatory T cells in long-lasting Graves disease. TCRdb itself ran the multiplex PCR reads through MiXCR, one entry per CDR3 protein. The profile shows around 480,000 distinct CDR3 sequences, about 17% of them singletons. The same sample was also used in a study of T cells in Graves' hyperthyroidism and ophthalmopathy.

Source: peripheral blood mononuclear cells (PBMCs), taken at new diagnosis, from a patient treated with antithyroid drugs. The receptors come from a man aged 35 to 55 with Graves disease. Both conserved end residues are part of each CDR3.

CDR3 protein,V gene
CATSRDPGGRGDEQFF,TRBV15
CSARAGQGDEKLFF,TRBV20-1
CSARREGMNTEAFF,TRBV20-1
CASSDQSGGFSYNEQFF,TRBV6-1
CSAGLAGANTDTQYF,TRBV20-1
CSVGGRADPRGENTGELFF,TRBV29-1
CASSVGSRMGFGEQYF,TRBV9
CAWSVRDSLYGYTF,TRBV30
CSAALVDEQYF,TRBV29-1
CASSFITESNYGYTF,TRBV28
CASRTGLAGSYNEQFF,TRBV12-3/TRBV12-4
CASSPPVSEETQYF,TRBV18
CASSYSTNSPLHF,TRBV6-5
CASSLDGGEFTQYF,TRBV7-2
CSVGSAGGSYEQYF,TRBV29-1
CASRLQPTGELFF,TRBV5-1
CASENHNEQYF,TRBV6-2/TRBV6-3